This T cell receptor (beta chain) is from a study of blood T cell repertoires in COVID-19. The length of the CDR3 is 17 residues. Looked up from germline, CDR1 is SGHRS and CDR2 is YFSETQ. V trimming: 0 bases; J trimming: 4 bases; junction bases outside the gene matches: 9. TCRdb's table, derived via immunoSEQ multiplex PCR, lists solely in-frame clones and lacks some. In the table there are around 360,000 clones, about 89% of which are singletons. The gene calls are TRBV5-1 and TRBJ2-5, with 10 positions matching TRBD2. The sequencing sample was made of peripheral blood. This clonotype was sampled from a woman aged 25 to 39 with COVID-19, enrolled during active disease. CDR3 in amino acids: CASSLGVRLAGGETQYF. CDR3 DNA: TGCGCCAGCAGCTTGGGAGTACGACTAGCGGGTGGAGAGACCCAGTACTTC.